Listed here are 20 T cell receptor beta chains from one sample, sequenced in a study of T cells after yellow fever vaccination. MiXCR, applied by TCRdb to the 5' RACE reads, yields one record per CDR3 protein. Seen here are some 350,000 distinct CDR3 sequences, around 4.1% observed once, and the top ten hold approximately 24%. Sequenced material: PBMCs, taken 5 days after the yellow fever booster vaccination. The receptors shown here come from a man in his late teens or twenties who received the YFV17D yellow fever vaccine.

Ten or more counts support this clonotype. This chain connects TRBV7-9 to TRBJ2-3; possible D gene TRBD1, 5 bases. V shed 5 bases and J shed 0 bases, with 15 bases lying between them. CDR1 and CDR2 from the germline V gene are SEHNR and FQNEAQ (reference sequence). This CDR3 has 16 residues. The DNA for the CDR3 is TGTGCCAGCAGCCGCGCCAGGGTGGGGAGCACAGATACGCAGTATTTT. This codes for CASSRARVGSTDTQYF.

This clonotype came up a few times. As DNA, the CDR3 is TGCAGTGCAAAGCGTGCGGGGCGGTACGAGCAGTACTTC. Translated, it gives CSAKRAGRYEQYF. This sequence joins TRBV20-1 and TRBJ2-7, with D maybe TRBD2 (6 bases). Germline-derived CDR1 and CDR2 are DFQATT and SNEGSKA (reference sequence). V lost 6 bases and J 4 bases, leaving 16 bases between the germline ends. The CDR3 is 13 amino acids.

Many counts were recorded for this clonotype. The chain joins TRBV7-2 to TRBJ2-1; 8 bases align to TRBD2. Germline assignment: CDR1 SGHTA and CDR2 FQGNSA. V gave up 10 bases and J gave up 8 bases; unmatched junction bases: 16. CDR3 size: 15 residues. The CDR3 spells CATIRGGLFRHEQFF. CDR3 sequence (DNA): TGTGCCACCATCCGGGGGGGGTTATTTCGCCATGAGCAGTTCTTC.

This clonotype was detected many times. CDR3: CASSFTTTNTGELFF. CDR3 coding DNA: TGTGCCAGCAGCTTTACCACCACAAACACCGGGGAGCTGTTTTTT. V and J are TRBV7-2 and TRBJ2-2; D not certain. V lost 3 bases to trimming and J lost 2 bases, with 10 bases between them. This CDR3 is built from 15 residues. Germline CDR1 SGHTA, CDR2 FQGNSA.

This clonotype occurred many times. This chain links TRBV15 with TRBJ2-7; D may be TRBD1 (6 bases). This CDR3 is 15 amino acids long. V lost 1 base, J lost 6 bases, and 16 bases lay in between. Germline V CDR1 and CDR2: LNHNV, YYDKDF (reference sequence). Here the CDR3 reads CATSRGKVGGSEQYV. In DNA form, the CDR3 reads TGTGCCACCAGCAGAGGAAAGGTAGGGGGATCCGAGCAGTACGTC.

In its sample, this clonotype was seen many times. The chain links TRBV12-3 or TRBV12-4 to TRBJ2-3; D remains ambiguous. V was pared by 4 bases and J by 4 bases, with 12 bases between. This CDR3 has 14 amino acids. Here the CDR3 reads CASSSGQAPDTQYF. As DNA, the CDR3 is TGTGCCAGCAGTTCGGGCCAAGCCCCAGATACGCAGTATTTT.

This clonotype turned up a few times. The chain's CDR3 is CASRMGAQGFAEQFF. CDR3 in DNA: TGTGCCAGCAGAATGGGGGCCCAGGGGTTTGCTGAGCAGTTCTTC. This rearrangement joins TRBV6-9 to TRBJ2-1, with a tentative D call TRBD1 (6 bases). Germline V gene data show CDR1 as MNHGY and CDR2 as SVAAGI. V was trimmed by 6 bases and J by 9 bases, leaving 21 bases between them. CDR3 size: 15 residues.

This clonotype was recorded at least ten times. The chain links TRBV6-5 to TRBJ2-2; D uncertain. Germline V gene lookup returns CDR1 MNHEY and CDR2 SVGAGI. Deletions cut 2 bases from V and 0 bases from J, with 4 bases between. The CDR3 extends over 14 amino acids. The CDR3 DNA reads as TGTGCCAGCAGTTACGGGGCGAACACCGGGGAGCTGTTTTTT. It specifies CASSYGANTGELFF.

This clonotype was counted ten times or more. The chain employs TRBV29-1 and TRBJ1-1; tentative D call: TRBD1 (5 bases). The CDR3 has 13 amino acids. Trimming took off 3 bases at V and 3 bases at J, with 11 bases between the two ends. Germline lookup yields CDR1 SQVTM and CDR2 ANQGSEA. The DNA for the CDR3 is TGCAGCGTTGACAGGGAATGGGACACTGAAGCTTTCTTT. It translates to CSVDREWDTEAFF. Using reference TRBV29-1 and TRBJ1-1 for the parts outside the CDR3, the full variable domain is SAVISQKPSRDICQRGTSLTIQCQVDSQVTMMFWYRQQPGQSLTLIATANQGSEATYESGFVIDKFPISRPNLTFSTLTVSNMSPEDSSIYLCSVDREWDTEAFFGQGTRLTVV.

V gene TRBV25-1 combines with J gene TRBJ2-7; 8 bases align to TRBD1. J was trimmed by 4 bases and V by 4 bases; bases with no gene match: 9. This CDR3 spans 15 amino acids. Germline V gene lookup returns CDR1 MGHDK and CDR2 SYGVNS. The CDR3 is CASSGVRTGSYEQYF. CDR3 sequence (DNA): TGTGCCAGCAGTGGTGTAAGGACAGGGTCATACGAGCAGTACTTC.

There are many counts of this clonotype. The chain employs TRBV7-9 and TRBJ2-5; no firm D call. The CDR3 is made up of 12 amino acids. V was clipped by 6 bases and J by 5 bases, with 10 bases between them. Germline CDR1 is SEHNR and CDR2 is FQNEAQ (reference sequence). In nucleotides, the CDR3 is TGTGCCAGCAGTCAAAGTCGGGAGACCCAGTACTTC. Translated: CASSQSRETQYF.

This clonotype showed up many times. The chain has TRBV7-2 and TRBJ2-1; 9 bases fit TRBD2. Trimming removed 1 base from V and 4 bases from J; junction bases left unmatched: 5. This CDR3 comprises 16 residues. In germline, CDR1 is SGHTA, CDR2 FQGNSA. Here the CDR3 reads CASSLGSGGPYNEQFF. In DNA, the CDR3 is TGTGCCAGCAGCTTAGGGAGCGGGGGGCCTTACAATGAGCAGTTCTTC.

This clonotype was found a few times. This chain uses TRBV27 with TRBJ1-4, with a possible D match to TRBD1 (5 bases). Germline V gene lookup returns CDR1 MNHEY and CDR2 SMNVEV (reference sequence). The V gene lost 5 bases and the J gene lost 3 bases, with 13 bases spanning the gap. There are 15 residues in the CDR3. The CDR3 nucleotides read TGTGCCAGCAGTCCCCGCCGGGGCTCTAATGAAAAACTGTTTTTT. Translation: CASSPRRGSNEKLFF.

This clonotype was observed a handful of times. The chain uses TRBV20-1 and TRBJ2-5; the D gene is possibly TRBD1 (5 bases). CDR1 and CDR2 (germline): DFQATT, SNEGSKA (reference sequence). V dropped 3 bases and J dropped 4 bases, with 18 bases sitting between them. CDR3 size: 15 residues. CDR3 nucleotides: TGCAGTGCTAGCCCCTGGGGCGAGAGGTCAGAGACCCAGTACTTC. Translation gives CSASPWGERSETQYF.

The rearrangement uses TRBV9 and TRBJ2-7; 10 positions agree with TRBD2. Germline CDR1 and CDR2: SGDLS and YYNGEE. V lost 4 bases, J lost 6 bases, and 7 bases stayed unmatched. This CDR3 spans 14 amino acids. The CDR3 DNA reads TGTGCCAGCAGCACTAGCGGGGCGTGGAGCGAGCAGTACTTC. This translates into CASSTSGAWSEQYF.

The gene calls are TRBV7-2 and TRBJ2-5; TRBD2 matches 7 bases. The CDR3 is made up of 15 amino acids. In germline, CDR1 is SGHTA, CDR2 FQGNSA. Trimming took 3 bases from V and 2 from J; bases not matched to a gene: 6. The CDR3, as DNA: TGTGCCAGCAGCTTCCTCGCGGGGGAACAAGAGACCCAGTACTTC. Its protein is CASSFLAGEQETQYF. The full variable domain, in which reference TRBV7-2 and TRBJ2-5 provide the parts outside the CDR3, is GAGVSQSPSNKVTEKGKDVELRCDPISGHTALYWYRQSLGQGLEFLIYFQGNSAPDKSGLPSDRFSAERTGGSVSTLTIQRTQQEDSAVYLCASSFLAGEQETQYFGPGTRLLVL.

The chain is built from TRBV9 and TRBJ2-6, with unresolved D. The CDR3 sequence is 14 residues long. Trimming removed 0 bases from V and 8 bases from J, with 9 bases in between. Germline CDR1 is SGDLS and CDR2 is YYNGEE. CDR3 region: CASSVVHSSNVLTF. The CDR3 coding sequence is TGTGCCAGCAGCGTAGTTCATAGTTCCAACGTCCTGACTTTC.

The sample holds many counts of this clonotype. V usage is TRBV5-1 and J usage is TRBJ2-7; D is undetermined. Germline loops: CDR1 SGHRS, CDR2 YFSETQ. The V gene lost 5 bases and the J gene lost 1 base, with 7 bases spanning the gap. The CDR3 totals 12 residues. CDR3 DNA: TGCGCCAGCAGGCCGGTGTCCTACGAGCAGTACGTC. The encoded protein is CASRPVSYEQYV.

This chain joins TRBV12-3 or TRBV12-4 and TRBJ2-7, with D perhaps assigned TRBD1 or TRBD2 (5 bases each). V lost 7 bases, J lost 4 bases, and 14 bases lay in between. CDR3 size: 13 residues. The CDR3 protein is CASIGRESYEQYF. CDR3 bases: TGTGCCAGCATTGGCAGGGAGAGTTACGAGCAGTACTTC.

This clonotype showed up just a few times. Written as DNA, the CDR3 is TGTGCCAGCAGCTCCCGGACAGGGGACTCATACGAGCAGTACTTC. The encoded protein is CASSSRTGDSYEQYF. This chain joins TRBV7-2 and TRBJ2-7; 9 positions match TRBD1. V gave up 4 bases and J gave up 4 bases; unmatched junction bases: 8. This CDR3 is 15 amino acids long. CDR1 and CDR2 (germline): SGHTA, FQGNSA.